This is a list of T cell receptor beta chains from one sample in a study of CD8 T cells in Susac syndrome. TCRdb ran MiXCR on the immunoSEQ multiplex PCR reads and lists one entry per CDR3 protein. The sample contains fewer than 150,000 distinct CDR3 sequences, approximately 95% of which appear only once. Sequencing was done on a sample of CD8+ T cells from PBMCs. All receptors come from a human donor with Susac syndrome. Each CDR3 is given with its conserved first and last residue. A D gene is named only where the DNA matches it firmly. The size entry is marked missing in some rows and otherwise reads once, few, many or a size class.

clone_size,v_call,d_call,j_call,cdr3_aa,cdr3_nt
NA,TRBV9,NA,TRBJ2-5,CASSLPRDSGAANQETQYF,TGTGCCAGCAGCCTCCCCCGGGACTCTGGGGCGGCAAACCAAGAGACCCAGTACTTC
NA,TRBV29-1,NA,TRBJ2-7,CSVESEFYEQYF,TGCAGCGTTGAGTCGGAATTCTACGAGCAGTACTTC
NA,TRBV2,NA,TRBJ2-5,CASSDIRDSAEETQYF,TGTGCCAGCAGCGACATCCGGGACTCCGCGGAAGAGACCCAGTACTTC
NA,TRBV6-1,TRBD2,TRBJ2-5,CASVATGLAGEETQYF,TGTGCCAGCGTAGCTACGGGACTAGCGGGAGAAGAGACCCAGTACTTC
NA,TRBV27,TRBD2,TRBJ2-7,CASSLVAGGVKEQYF,TGTGCCAGCAGTCTCGTAGCGGGAGGAGTAAAGGAGCAGTACTTC
NA,TRBV6-2/TRBV6-3,TRBD1,TRBJ2-5,CASSATTGTGSETQYF,TGTGCCAGCTCCGCTACCACAGGGACAGGGAGTGAGACCCAGTACTTC
NA,TRBV7-2,NA,TRBJ2-1,CASSLTQGRHEQFF,TGTGCCAGCAGCTTAACCCAGGGACGGCATGAGCAGTTCTTC
NA,TRBV5-6,TRBD1,TRBJ1-1,CASSWGQGAKTEAFF,TGTGCCAGCAGCTGGGGACAGGGGGCCAAGACTGAAGCTTTCTTT
NA,TRBV2,NA,TRBJ1-1,CASRADTLNTEAFF,TGTGCCAGCAGGGCCGACACCTTGAACACTGAAGCTTTCTTT
NA,TRBV3-1,TRBD2,TRBJ2-3,CASSQDSSGKIDTQYF,TGTGCCAGCAGCCAAGATTCTAGCGGGAAGATTGATACGCAGTATTTT
NA,TRBV3-1,TRBD1,TRBJ1-2,CASSHTYRGGYTF,TGTGCCAGCAGCCATACCTACAGGGGCGGCTACACCTTC
once,TRBV14,NA,TRBJ2-7,CASKNGSYEQYF,TGTGCCAGCAAGAACGGATCCTACGAGCAGTACTTC
NA,TRBV12-3/TRBV12-4,NA,TRBJ1-2,CASSLDLGGYGYTF,TGTGCCAGCAGTTTAGACCTCGGTGGCTATGGCTACACCTTC
NA,TRBV6-2/TRBV6-3,NA,TRBJ1-1,CASRTSEDMNTEAFF,TGTGCCAGCAGGACCTCGGAGGACATGAACACTGAAGCTTTCTTT
NA,TRBV29-1,NA,TRBJ2-5,CSAPTQWETQYF,TGCAGCGCCCCTACCCAGTGGGAGACCCAGTACTTC
NA,TRBV18,NA,TRBJ1-3,CASSPPVLDDYSGNTIYF,TGTGCCAGCTCACCACCGGTTTTAGACGACTACTCTGGAAACACCATATATTTT
NA,TRBV7-9,NA,TRBJ2-7,CASSFASKEQYF,TGTGCCAGCAGCTTCGCCTCGAAGGAGCAGTACTTC
few,TRBV18,TRBD2,TRBJ2-2,CASSPTSGNTGELFF,TGTGCCAGCTCACCGACTAGCGGGAACACCGGGGAGCTGTTTTTT
NA,TRBV6-6,TRBD2,TRBJ2-7,CASSSGGAGARYEQYF,TGTGCCAGCAGTTCCGGGGGAGCGGGAGCCCGGTATGAGCAGTACTTC
NA,TRBV14,NA,TRBJ2-3,CASSLPGNTDTQYF,TGTGCCAGCAGCCTACCGGGCAACACAGATACGCAGTATTTT
NA,TRBV4-1,NA,TRBJ1-2,CASSLEDSDYGYTF,TGCGCCAGCAGCCTAGAGGACAGCGACTATGGCTACACCTTC
NA,TRBV5-1,NA,TRBJ1-1,CASSLMTAMNTEAFF,TGCGCCAGCAGCTTAATGACAGCCATGAACACTGAAGCTTTCTTT
NA,TRBV9,NA,TRBJ1-4,CASSTSQFTNEKLFF,TGTGCCAGCAGCACCTCGCAGTTTACTAATGAAAAACTGTTTTTT
once,TRBV6-4,TRBD1,TRBJ2-6,CASSDSWTGHTGANVLTF,TGTGCCAGCAGTGACTCCTGGACAGGGCATACTGGGGCCAACGTCCTGACTTTC
NA,TRBV9,NA,TRBJ2-5,CASSVPPDTTPETQYF,TGTGCCAGCAGCGTCCCCCCGGACACGACGCCGGAGACCCAGTACTTC
NA,TRBV6-5,NA,TRBJ2-5,CASGQAGLQETQYF,TGTGCCAGCGGACAAGCTGGATTACAAGAGACCCAGTACTTC
once,TRBV11-3,TRBD1,TRBJ2-1,CASSTRDRGRNEQFF,TGTGCCAGCAGCACCCGAGACAGGGGTAGGAATGAGCAGTTCTTC
NA,TRBV12-5,NA,TRBJ2-5,CASGLKETQYF,TGTGCTAGTGGTTTGAAGGAGACCCAGTACTTC
NA,TRBV20-1,NA,TRBJ2-5,CSAFRTLDQETQYF,TGCAGTGCTTTCCGGACGTTAGATCAAGAGACCCAGTACTTC
NA,TRBV29-1,TRBD2,TRBJ2-1,CSGTGLAGGEQFF,TGCAGCGGCACGGGACTAGCGGGAGGTGAGCAGTTCTTC
NA,TRBV29-1,NA,TRBJ2-6,CSVDSSARSFSGANVLTF,TGCAGCGTTGATTCGTCAGCGAGATCCTTCTCTGGGGCCAACGTCCTGACTTTC
NA,TRBV15,NA,TRBJ2-2,CATSVGGQGGELFF,TGTGCCACCAGCGTGGGGGGCCAGGGCGGGGAGCTGTTTTTT
once,TRBV11-2,TRBD2,TRBJ2-1,CASSLELAEYNEQFF,TGTGCCAGCAGCTTAGAACTAGCGGAATACAATGAGCAGTTCTTC
once,TRBV12-5,NA,TRBJ2-7,CASAIAAGMYEQYF,TGTGCTAGTGCCATTGCGGCAGGGATGTACGAGCAGTACTTC
once,TRBV20-1,NA,TRBJ2-3,CSARVGGADTQYF,TGCAGTGCTAGAGTCGGAGGAGCAGATACGCAGTATTTT
NA,TRBV11-2,NA,TRBJ2-7,CASSLYSYEQYF,TGTGCCAGCAGCTTATACTCCTACGAGCAGTACTTC
NA,TRBV11-3,NA,TRBJ2-1,CASSLVSVTENEQFF,TGTGCCAGCAGCTTAGTTAGTGTGACAGAGAATGAGCAGTTCTTC
NA,TRBV4-1,NA,TRBJ2-7,CASSQEEVWEQYF,TGCGCCAGCAGCCAAGAGGAAGTCTGGGAGCAGTACTTC
NA,TRBV28,NA,TRBJ2-3,CASSLGDSEGDTQYF,TGTGCCAGCAGTTTGGGGGACTCCGAAGGAGATACGCAGTATTTT
NA,TRBV11-2,NA,TRBJ1-5,CASSLVDQGMDQPQHF,TGTGCCAGCAGCTTAGTAGACCAGGGGATGGATCAGCCCCAGCATTTT